This T cell receptor (beta chain) was captured in a study of blood T cell repertoires in COVID-19. Across the whole study: Collection of acute and convalescent COVID-19 samples took place in the United States, Italy and Spain. From T cells, B-cell-depleted T cells, or PBMCs came the material, which was cDNA or gDNA.

After removal of 5 bases from V and 8 bases from J, the junction contained 9 bases not matched to a gene. Per germline, CDR1 SGDLS and CDR2 YYNGEE. The CDR3 runs to 14 residues. In the study's own analysis: Cell counts per sample came from amplifying reference gene primers. TCRdb keeps only in-frame clones here, not all; method: immunoSEQ multiplex PCR. The D gene and trimming were derived from the DNA, and the V and J assignments and clone size from that table. The data hold about 60,000 clones, with approximately 90% observed a single time. The sequence derives from a human donor with active COVID-19. The donor label of this sample is uncertain. Sequencing was carried out using peripheral blood. The chain has TRBV9 and TRBJ1-2, with TRBD1 matching over 10 bases. CDR3 in DNA: TGTGCCAGCAGGCCGATGTGGGGACAGGGGGGCTACACCTTC. Translation: CASRPMWGQGGYTF.